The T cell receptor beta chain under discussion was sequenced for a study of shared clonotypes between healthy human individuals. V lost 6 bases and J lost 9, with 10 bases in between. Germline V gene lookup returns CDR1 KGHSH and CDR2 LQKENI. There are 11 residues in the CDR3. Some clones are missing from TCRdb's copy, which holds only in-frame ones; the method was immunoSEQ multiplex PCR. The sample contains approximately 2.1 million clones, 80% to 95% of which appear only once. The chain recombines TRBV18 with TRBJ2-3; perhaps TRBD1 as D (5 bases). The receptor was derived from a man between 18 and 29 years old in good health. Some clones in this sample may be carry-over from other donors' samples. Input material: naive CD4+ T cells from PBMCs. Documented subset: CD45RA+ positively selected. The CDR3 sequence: CASSNTGTQYF. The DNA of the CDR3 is TGTGCCAGCTCTAATACAGGAACGCAGTATTTT.